This entry lists 17 T cell receptor beta chains sequenced from one sample in a study of blood T cell repertoires in COVID-19. The data were produced by immunoSEQ multiplex PCR, yet TCRdb's version contains in-frame clones alone and is incomplete. The data show hundreds of thousands of clones, around 78% seen once. Material for sequencing was peripheral blood. These receptors all stem from a woman between 65 and 79 years old with active or convalescent COVID-19.

This clone was seen just once. The CDR3 spells CATSPRVTGRANVLTF. The DNA of the CDR3 is TGTGCCACCAGCCCTCGAGTAACGGGAAGGGCCAACGTCCTGACTTTC. The chain recombines TRBV15 with TRBJ2-6; possibly TRBD2 for D (5 bases). Trimming removed 5 bases from V and 5 bases from J, with 16 bases in between. The CDR3 contains 16 residues. CDR1 LNHNV and CDR2 YYDKDF come from the germline V gene (reference sequence).

This chain uses TRBV5-6 with TRBJ2-5; TRBD1 matches 10 bases. V was clipped by 0 bases and J by 5 bases; unmatched bases: 4. The CDR3 totals 15 residues. The germline V gene encodes CDR1 SGHDT and CDR2 YYEEEE. For the CDR3, the DNA is TGTGCCAGCAGCTTGGTCGGGACAGGGGTTGAGACCCAGTACTTC. It codes for CASSLVGTGVETQYF. Using reference TRBV5-6 and TRBJ2-5 for the parts outside the CDR3, the full variable domain is DAGVTQSPTHLIKTRGQQVTLRCSPKSGHDTVSWYQQALGQGPQFIFQYYEEEERQRGNFPDRFSGHQFPNYSSELNVNALLLGDSALYLCASSLVGTGVETQYFGPGTRLLVL.

This chain joins TRBV19 and TRBJ2-2; D may be TRBD2 (5 bases). In germline, CDR1 is LNHDA, CDR2 SQIVND (reference sequence). Trimming took off 3 bases at V and 6 bases at J, with 8 bases between the two ends. The CDR3 sequence is 13 residues long. CDR3 nucleotides: TGTGCCAGTAGTATTAGGACTGCCGGGGAGCTGTTTTTT. As protein: CASSIRTAGELFF.

The chain employs TRBV19 and TRBJ2-6; TRBD1 aligns across 8 bases. The CDR3 is 15 amino acids. Germline assignment: CDR1 LNHDA and CDR2 SQIVND (reference sequence). V lost 7 bases to trimming and J lost 2 bases; unmatched junction nucleotides: 4. The CDR3 here is CASTQQGAGANVLTF. CDR3 bases: TGTGCCAGTACGCAACAGGGGGCTGGGGCCAACGTCCTGACTTTC.

The chain combines TRBV9 with TRBJ1-1, with 7 bases lining up with TRBD1. V shed 0 bases, J shed 5 bases, and the junction held 10 bases outside the gene matches. Germline assignment: CDR1 SGDLS and CDR2 YYNGEE. The CDR3 contains 16 residues. The CDR3 spells CASSVDWGTARTEAFF. The CDR3 region has the DNA TGTGCCAGCAGCGTAGATTGGGGGACAGCTAGGACTGAAGCTTTCTTT.

The chain links TRBV27 to TRBJ1-5, with 9 bases lining up with TRBD1. The CDR3 is 17 residues long. Germline V gives CDR1 MNHEY, CDR2 SMNVEV (reference sequence). V lost 6 bases to trimming and J lost 0 bases; unmatched junction nucleotides: 9. CDR3 region: CASSPAQGAYSNQPQHF. Written as DNA, the CDR3 is TGTGCCAGCAGCCCCGCACAGGGGGCCTATAGCAATCAGCCCCAGCATTTT.

In this sample, this clone turned up a few times. V usage is TRBV7-8 and J usage is TRBJ1-5, with D perhaps matching TRBD1 (6 bases). This CDR3 region has 16 residues. Germline assignment: CDR1 SGHVS and CDR2 FQNEAQ. V was shortened by 3 bases and J by 2 bases, with 14 bases between the two germline ends. The CDR3 here is CASSFGGDVRNQPQHF. The CDR3, as DNA: TGTGCCAGCAGCTTTGGGGGCGACGTTCGCAATCAGCCCCAGCATTTT.

This chain joins TRBV2 and TRBJ2-7; possibly TRBD2 for D (7 bases). V lost 7 bases and J 5 bases, leaving 18 bases between the germline ends. The germline V gene has CDR1 SNHLY and CDR2 FYNNEI. CDR3 length: 14 residues. The CDR3 DNA reads as TGTGCCAGCATGGAGGAGGGGGGGCGTAACGAGCAGTACTTC. The encoded protein is CASMEEGGRNEQYF.

The chain has TRBV6-4 and TRBJ1-1, with D unclear. V was clipped by 5 bases and J by 1 base, with 8 bases between them. The CDR3 contains 13 residues. Germline CDR1 is MRHNA and CDR2 is SNTAGT. Written as DNA, the CDR3 is TGTGCCAGCAGTAGGAGTGAGAACACTGAAGCTTTCTTT. It encodes CASSRSENTEAFF.

This clone was counted a single time. The genes are TRBV4-1 and TRBJ2-5, with D perhaps matching TRBD1 (6 bases). Germline lookup yields CDR1 MGHRA and CDR2 YSYEKL. V lost 4 bases to trimming and J lost 2 bases, with 11 bases between them. CDR3 length equals 14 residues. CDR3: CASSPSGQQETQYF. CDR3 sequence (DNA): TGCGCCAGCAGCCCCAGCGGACAGCAAGAGACCCAGTACTTC.

The chain couples TRBV2 to TRBJ2-5; D is unresolved. Germline assignment: CDR1 SNHLY and CDR2 FYNNEI. This CDR3 has 12 residues. Trimming shortened V by 4 bases and J by 5 bases, and 8 bases separated the two germline ends. The CDR3 sequence: CASSVVEETQYF. Written as DNA, the CDR3 is TGTGCCAGCAGTGTAGTCGAGGAGACCCAGTACTTC.

The CDR3 nucleotides are TGTGCCAGCAGTTACCCGACAGGCAGAAGTACTGAAGCTTTCTTT. Encoded protein: CASSYPTGRSTEAFF. V and J are TRBV6-2 or TRBV6-3 and TRBJ1-1; weak D call: TRBD1 (6 bases). The germline V and J ends were trimmed by 2 bases and 5 bases, with 15 bases remaining between them. The germline CDR1 and CDR2 sequences are MNHEY and SVGEGT. The CDR3 runs 15 residues.

The chain joins TRBV7-8 to TRBJ1-1, with D unclear. V was shortened by 5 bases and J by 0 bases, with 16 bases between the two germline ends. The CDR3 extends over 16 amino acids. Germline V CDR1 and CDR2: SGHVS, FQNEAQ. The CDR3 nucleotides are TGTGCCAGCAGCCCCCTGCAAGGCGGCATGAACACTGAAGCTTTCTTT. It yields the protein CASSPLQGGMNTEAFF.

A single count supports this clone. CDR3 sequence reads: CASSYNRGGTEAFF. CDR3 DNA: TGTGCCAGCAGTTATAACAGGGGGGGGACTGAAGCTTTCTTT. The V and J genes are TRBV6-5 and TRBJ1-1, with 8 bases that match TRBD1. J was trimmed by 5 bases and V by 3 bases; bases with no gene match: 5. This CDR3 contains 14 residues. CDR1 is MNHEY and CDR2 is SVGAGI in the germline V gene.

The V gene is TRBV5-6, the J gene TRBJ1-1, with D hard to call. V was shortened by 0 bases and J by 1 base, with 10 bases between the two germline ends. Looked up from germline, CDR1 is SGHDT and CDR2 is YYEEEE. This CDR3 has 15 amino acids. The CDR3 sequence is CASSLVLMRNTEAFF. The CDR3 DNA is TGTGCCAGCAGCTTGGTACTGATGAGGAACACTGAAGCTTTCTTT.

V and J are TRBV11-2 and TRBJ2-5, with TRBD1 as a possible D gene (5 bases). V was cut by 3 bases and J by 5 bases, with 13 bases left in between. The V gene's germline CDR1 is SGHAT and CDR2 FQNNGV. The CDR3 length is 14 residues. CDR3 loop: CASSLTQGFETQYF. The CDR3 DNA reads as TGTGCCAGCAGCTTGACCCAGGGTTTTGAGACCCAGTACTTC.

This rearrangement joins TRBV5-8 to TRBJ2-3, with 9 bases matching TRBD1. The junction had 8 bases not matched to a gene; V was cut back by 3 bases and J by 3 bases. The germline V gene has CDR1 SGHTS and CDR2 YDEGEE. This CDR3 has 16 residues. The CDR3 spells CASSSYPGQGTDTQYF. The CDR3 nucleotides read TGTGCCAGCAGCTCATACCCGGGACAGGGAACAGATACGCAGTATTTT.